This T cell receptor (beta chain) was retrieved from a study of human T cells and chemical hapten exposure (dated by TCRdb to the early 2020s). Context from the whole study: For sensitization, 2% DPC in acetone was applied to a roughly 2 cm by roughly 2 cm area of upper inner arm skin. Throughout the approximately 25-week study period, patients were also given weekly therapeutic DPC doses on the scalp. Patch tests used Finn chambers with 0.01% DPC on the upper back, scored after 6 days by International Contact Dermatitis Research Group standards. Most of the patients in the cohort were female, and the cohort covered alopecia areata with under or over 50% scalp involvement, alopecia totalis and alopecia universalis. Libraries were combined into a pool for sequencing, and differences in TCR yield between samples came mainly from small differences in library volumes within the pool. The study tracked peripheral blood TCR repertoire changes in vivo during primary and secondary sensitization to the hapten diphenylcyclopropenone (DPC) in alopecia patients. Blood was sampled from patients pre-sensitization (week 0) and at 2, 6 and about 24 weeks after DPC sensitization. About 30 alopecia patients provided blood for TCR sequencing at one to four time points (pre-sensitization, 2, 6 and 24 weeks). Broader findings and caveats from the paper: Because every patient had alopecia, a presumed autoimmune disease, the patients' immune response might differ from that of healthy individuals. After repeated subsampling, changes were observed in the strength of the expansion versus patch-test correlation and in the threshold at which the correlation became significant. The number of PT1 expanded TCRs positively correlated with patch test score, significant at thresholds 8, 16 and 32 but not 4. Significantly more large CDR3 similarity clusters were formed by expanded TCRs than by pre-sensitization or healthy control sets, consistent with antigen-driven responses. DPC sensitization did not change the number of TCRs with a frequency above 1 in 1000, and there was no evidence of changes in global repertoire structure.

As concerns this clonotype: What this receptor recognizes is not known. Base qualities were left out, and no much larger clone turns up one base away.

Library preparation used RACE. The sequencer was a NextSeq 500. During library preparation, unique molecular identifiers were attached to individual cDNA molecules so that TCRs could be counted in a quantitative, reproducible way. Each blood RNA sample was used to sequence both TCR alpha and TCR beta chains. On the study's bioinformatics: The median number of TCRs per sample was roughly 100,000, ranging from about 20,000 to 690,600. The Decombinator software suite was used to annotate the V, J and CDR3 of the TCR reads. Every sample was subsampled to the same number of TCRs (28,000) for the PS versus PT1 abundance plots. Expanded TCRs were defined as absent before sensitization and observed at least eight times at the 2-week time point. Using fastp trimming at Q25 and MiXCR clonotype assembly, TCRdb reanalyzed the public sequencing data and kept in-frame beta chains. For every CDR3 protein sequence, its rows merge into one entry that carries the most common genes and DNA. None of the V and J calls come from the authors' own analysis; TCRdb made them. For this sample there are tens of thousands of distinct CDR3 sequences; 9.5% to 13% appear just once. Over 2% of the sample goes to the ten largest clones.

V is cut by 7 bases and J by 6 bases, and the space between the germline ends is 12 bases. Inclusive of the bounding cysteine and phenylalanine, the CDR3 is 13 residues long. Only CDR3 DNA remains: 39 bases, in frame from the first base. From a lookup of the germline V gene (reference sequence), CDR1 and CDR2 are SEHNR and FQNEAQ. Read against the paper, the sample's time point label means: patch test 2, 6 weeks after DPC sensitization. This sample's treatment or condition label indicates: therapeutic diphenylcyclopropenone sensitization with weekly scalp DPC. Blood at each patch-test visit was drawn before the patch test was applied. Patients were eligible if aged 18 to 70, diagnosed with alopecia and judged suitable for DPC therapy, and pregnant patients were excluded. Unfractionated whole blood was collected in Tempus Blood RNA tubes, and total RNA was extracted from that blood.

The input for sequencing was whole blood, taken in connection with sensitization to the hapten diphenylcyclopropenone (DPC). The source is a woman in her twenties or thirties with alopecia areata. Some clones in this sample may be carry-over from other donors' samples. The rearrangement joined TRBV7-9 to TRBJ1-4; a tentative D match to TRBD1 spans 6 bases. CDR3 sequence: CASTRGADEKLFF. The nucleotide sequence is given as TGTGCCAGCACTAGGGGGGCTGATGAAAAACTGTTTTTT. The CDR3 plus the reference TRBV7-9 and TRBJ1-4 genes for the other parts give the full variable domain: DTGVSQNPRHKITKRGQNVTFRCDPISEHNRLYWYRQTLGQGPEFLTYFQNEAQLEKSRLLSDRFSAERPKGSFSTLEIQRTEQGDSAMYLCASTRGADEKLFFGSGTQLSVL.